The next 14 T cell receptor beta chains were all read from a single sample in a study of metastatic and nonmetastatic thyroid tumors. TCRdb reprocessed the PCR reads using MiXCR. The table records 50,000 or so clones, over 15% of them present only once. Every patient underwent thyroid surgery untreated. Specimen: blood. These receptors originate from a female donor with papillary thyroid cancer or a benign thyroid nodule (not recorded which). Some clones in this sample may be carry-over from other donors' samples.

As concerns this clone: The junction shows a germline mismatch at one end, possibly a read error. The chain has TRBV4-1 and TRBJ2-6; D is unclear. This CDR3 contains 17 residues. The V gene's germline CDR1 is MGHRA and CDR2 YSYEKL. The CDR3 sequence: CASSQSPGSSVANVLTF. CDR3 DNA sequence: TGCGCCAGCAGCCAGTCCCCCGGGTCCTCTGTGGCCAACGTCCTGACTTTC.

This clone was recorded many times. The gene calls are TRBV14 and TRBJ1-4, with D uncertain. V was cut by 4 bases and J by 5 bases, with 14 bases left in between. CDR3 length: 15 residues. Germline V lookup: CDR1 SGHDN, CDR2 FVKESK. This CDR3 is CASSPHRLTNEKLFF. CDR3 DNA: TGTGCCAGCAGCCCTCACAGACTCACGAATGAAAAACTGTTTTTT.

Comment on this clone: A much larger clonotype is one base distant, so this may be a read error. V usage is TRBV18 and J usage is TRBJ1-3; possibly TRBD1 for D (5 bases). Germline values: CDR1 KGHSH, CDR2 LQKENI. Trimming took off 3 bases at V and 6 bases at J, with 9 bases between the two ends. The CDR3 has 13 residues. This CDR3 reads CASSPGTVNTIYF. CDR3 DNA sequence: TGTGCCAGCTCACCGGGGACTGTAAACACCATATATTTT.

In its sample, this clone was seen many times. The chain recombines TRBV3-1 with TRBJ2-1, with 10 bases that match TRBD2. This CDR3 has 15 residues. The germline CDR1 and CDR2 sequences are LGHDT and YNNKEL (reference sequence). After removal of 4 bases from V and 7 bases from J, the junction contained 7 bases not matched to a gene. CDR3 protein: CASSLMGLAKNEQFF. CDR3 sequence (DNA): TGTGCCAGCAGCCTCATGGGACTAGCGAAGAATGAGCAGTTCTTC.

This clone has just one count. A much larger clone lies one base from this, so it may be a read error. Within the sample, other DNA sequences also encode this same CDR3. The gene calls are TRBV20-1 and TRBJ2-2; no reliable D call. The V end lost 0 bases, the J end lost 8 bases, and 7 bases lay between the germline ends. Looked up from germline, CDR1 is DFQATT and CDR2 is SNEGSKA (reference sequence). This CDR3 is 12 amino acids long. The CDR3 DNA reads TGCAGTGCTAGAGAACTCACGGGGGAGCTGTTTTTT. Translation: CSARELTGELFF.

This clone was observed a few times. The conserved final phenylalanine or tryptophan is absent from the CDR3, which likely points to a read error. This chain connects TRBV28 to TRBJ2-7; 9 positions agree with TRBD2. The CDR3 is 15 residues long. V lost 4 bases to trimming and J lost 1 base; unmatched junction nucleotides: 5. The germline V gene encodes CDR1 MDHEN and CDR2 SYDVKM. The CDR3 region has the DNA TGTGCCAGCAGTTCAATACTAGCGGGTTCCTACGAGCAGTACCTC. Encoded protein: CASSSILAGSYEQYL.

On this clone: A read error may account for a junction end that differs from germline. The chain has TRBV5-1 and TRBJ2-3; TRBD2 matches 8 bases. The germline V gene encodes CDR1 SGHRS and CDR2 YFSETQ. The CDR3 runs to 16 residues. CDR3 sequence (DNA): TGCACCAGCAGCTTGGCTACGGGAGGGGGGACAGATACGCAGTATTTT. Its translation: CTSSLATGGGTDTQYF.

This clone appeared many times. The J gene is TRBJ2-7, the V gene TRBV19, with D hard to call. The CDR3 has 10 residues. The germline V gene encodes CDR1 LNHDA and CDR2 SQIVND (reference sequence). Trimming removed 9 bases at V and 6 bases at J, with 9 bases between. The CDR3 is CASIRAEQYF. DNA for the CDR3: TGTGCCAGCATAAGAGCCGAGCAGTACTTC.

This clone was detected ten times or more. The chain uses TRBV7-9 and TRBJ2-1; 9 positions match TRBD2. This CDR3 region has 15 residues. CDR1 is SEHNR, CDR2 FQNEAQ, per germline (reference sequence). J was trimmed by 0 bases and V by 9 bases; bases with no gene match: 6. The CDR3 DNA is TGTGCCAGTGAAGGCGGGAGGGACTCCTACAATGAGCAGTTCTTC. Protein product: CASEGGRDSYNEQFF.

This clone was counted at least ten times. The rearrangement uses TRBV2 and TRBJ2-7; D tentatively reads TRBD1 or TRBD2 (5 bases each). The CDR3 sequence is 15 residues long. Germline assignment: CDR1 SNHLY and CDR2 FYNNEI. Trimming shortened V by 6 bases and J by 2 bases, and 17 bases separated the two germline ends. The CDR3: CASRAGTQSAYEQYF. CDR3 nucleotides: TGTGCCAGCAGAGCCGGGACCCAGTCGGCCTACGAGCAGTACTTC.

The table lists this clone with many counts. A much bigger clone sits one base away, suggesting this may be a read error. The chain is built from TRBV7-9 and TRBJ2-2; tentatively, D is TRBD1 or TRBD2 (5 bases each). The CDR3 has 14 amino acids. Germline values: CDR1 SEHNR, CDR2 FQNEAQ (reference sequence). CDR3 sequence: CASSDSRATGEPFF. CDR3 sequence (DNA): TGTGCCAGCAGCGATAGCAGGGCTACCGGGGAGCCGTTTTTT.

This clone showed up many times. This chain uses TRBV11-1 with TRBJ2-3; perhaps TRBD1 as D (6 bases). The germline V gene encodes CDR1 SGHAT and CDR2 FQDESV (reference sequence). V gave up 5 bases and J gave up 1 base, with 19 bases separating them. CDR3 size: 17 residues. The CDR3 loop is CASSRFGTPFGTDTQYF. CDR3 in DNA: TGTGCCAGCAGCAGGTTTGGGACACCGTTTGGCACAGATACGCAGTATTTT.

This clone was seen many times. This rearrangement joins TRBV19 to TRBJ1-4, with no clear D. The CDR3 length is 14 residues. The germline V gene encodes CDR1 LNHDA and CDR2 SQIVND (reference sequence). Trimming took 3 bases from V and 5 from J, leaving 10 bases between them. The CDR3 spells CASSMTLSNEKLFF. CDR3 nucleotide sequence: TGTGCCAGTAGTATGACGCTCTCAAATGAAAAACTGTTTTTT.

This clone has ten or more counts. The V call is TRBV6-2 or TRBV6-3, the J call TRBJ2-3; D is unresolved. V was pared by 2 bases and J by 0 bases, with 6 bases between. The germline V gene has CDR1 MNHEY and CDR2 SVGEGT. The CDR3 has 14 residues. CDR3 residues: CASSYISSTDTQYF. In nucleotides, the CDR3 is TGTGCCAGCAGTTACATATCTAGCACAGATACGCAGTATTTT.